The 31 T cell receptor beta chains in this list originate from one sample, sequenced in a study of ipilimumab plus nivolumab after autologous stem cell transplantation. Assay used: immunoSEQ multiplex PCR; TCRdb lists only in-frame clones, some missing. The sample includes roughly 20,000 clones, around 80% of them seen just once. The specimen was PBMCs, collected in a trial of ipilimumab plus nivolumab as post-transplant consolidation. These receptors all come from a male donor with diffuse large B-cell lymphoma.

This clone occurred once. The chain joins TRBV28 to TRBJ1-3; D call uncertain. Trimming removed 8 bases at V and 7 bases at J, with 3 bases between. The CDR3 consists of 9 residues. Germline V gene sequence: CDR1 MDHEN, CDR2 SYDVKM. DNA of the CDR3: TGTGCCAGCCCGAACACCATATATTTT. Protein sequence: CASPNTIYF.

The chain couples TRBV18 to TRBJ2-3, with 7 bases aligning to TRBD1. Germline V gene sequence: CDR1 KGHSH, CDR2 LQKENI. Trimming at V came to 3 bases and at J to 4 bases, leaving 1 base not matched to a gene. The length of the CDR3 is 13 residues. CDR3 region: CASSPDRSDTQYF. The DNA for the CDR3 is TGTGCCAGCTCACCGGACAGGTCAGATACGCAGTATTTT.

The chain has TRBV9 and TRBJ2-2, with TRBD2 identical over 10 bases. The V gene end was trimmed by 0 bases and the J gene end by 0 bases; junction bases not matched to a gene: 5. Germline V CDR1 and CDR2: SGDLS, YYNGEE. This CDR3 contains 18 residues. The CDR3 nucleotides read TGTGCCAGCAGCGTAGGTTCTAGCGGGGGCCCGAACACCGGGGAGCTGTTTTTT. This translates into CASSVGSSGGPNTGELFF.

In its sample, this clone ranks as medium-sized. The rearrangement uses TRBV30 and TRBJ2-7; D is unclear. V was shortened by 2 bases and J by 2 bases, with 4 bases between the two germline ends. The CDR3 has 11 amino acids. The germline gives CDR1 GTSNPN, CDR2 SVGIG (reference sequence). The CDR3 nucleotides are TGTGCCTGGAGTTGGGCCTACGAGCAGTACTTC. Its translation: CAWSWAYEQYF.

The chain is built from TRBV5-1 and TRBJ2-5; 7 bases match TRBD1. There are 14 residues in the CDR3. V shed 4 bases and J 1 base; nucleotides not matched to a gene: 4. Germline CDR1 and CDR2: SGHRS and YFSETQ. The CDR3 region is CASSNTGVQETQYF. In DNA, the CDR3 is TGCGCCAGCAGCAACACAGGGGTCCAAGAGACCCAGTACTTC.

The chain uses TRBV9 and TRBJ2-1; D unresolved. Germline V gives CDR1 SGDLS, CDR2 YYNGEE. The V end lost 0 bases, the J end lost 6 bases, and 7 bases lay between the germline ends. The CDR3 extends over 13 amino acids. CDR3 sequence reads: CASSVDSPNEQFF. CDR3 sequence (DNA): TGTGCCAGCAGCGTAGACAGTCCCAATGAGCAGTTCTTC.

J is TRBJ2-1 and V is TRBV7-2, with 11 bases that match TRBD1. Germline CDR1 is SGHTA and CDR2 is FQGNSA. CDR3 length: 15 residues. V shed 5 bases, J shed 5 bases, and the junction held 5 bases outside the gene matches. CDR3 amino acids: CASSSRTGGNNEQFF. As DNA, the CDR3 is TGTGCCAGCAGCAGCCGGACAGGGGGCAACAATGAGCAGTTCTTC.

The chain has TRBV28 and TRBJ2-5; D gene unclear. The DNA end lines up better with TRBJ2-7; the J call may be wrong. The CDR3 spans 14 residues. Per the germline V gene, CDR1 is MDHEN and CDR2 is SYDVKM. Written as DNA, the CDR3 is TGTGCCAGCAGAACTCGCCTAGGGACCTACGAGCAGTACTTC. Translation gives CASRTRLGTYEQYF.

The chain uses TRBV19 and TRBJ1-5; D not resolved. The CDR3 runs to 14 residues. Trimming stripped 3 bases from V and 3 bases from J, with 9 bases between. Germline-derived CDR1 and CDR2 are LNHDA and SQIVND (reference sequence). CDR3 protein: CASSIAGTNQPQHF. DNA for the CDR3: TGTGCCAGTAGTATTGCGGGCACCAATCAGCCCCAGCATTTT.

The table lists this clone with a count of one. CDR3 in DNA: TGTGCCAGCAGCCCATTCCGGGGGGAGGGTGGCTACACCTTC. Its translation is CASSPFRGEGGYTF. The J gene is TRBJ1-2, the V gene TRBV7-8; D possibly corresponds to TRBD1 (5 bases). The V gene's germline CDR1 is SGHVS and CDR2 FQNEAQ. The CDR3 contains 14 residues. V was clipped by 5 bases and J by 7 bases, with 17 bases between them.

This chain joins TRBV4-3 and TRBJ2-5; TRBD1 is a possible D gene (5 bases). The CDR3 extends over 14 amino acids. V was pared by 0 bases and J by 5 bases, with 10 bases between. Germline V CDR1 and CDR2: LGHNA, YSLEER. The CDR3 DNA sequence: TGCGCCAGCAGCCAAGACAGGGTCCGCGAGACCCAGTACTTC. Encoded protein: CASSQDRVRETQYF.

CDR3 sequence: CASSLTLGQGSPLHF. The CDR3 coding sequence is TGTGCCAGCAGCTTAACTCTGGGACAGGGCTCACCCCTCCACTTT. V and J are TRBV7-3 and TRBJ1-6; 9 bases are a match to TRBD1. CDR3 length equals 15 residues. Germline lookup yields CDR1 SGHTA and CDR2 FQGTGA. Unmatched junction bases numbered 4, after V lost 0 bases and J lost 10 bases.

A few counts support this clone. The gene calls are TRBV5-1 and TRBJ2-1; D tentatively reads TRBD1 or TRBD2 (6 bases each). This CDR3 comprises 16 residues. Looked up from germline, CDR1 is SGHRS and CDR2 is YFSETQ. V lost 6 bases to trimming and J lost 9 bases, with 25 bases between them. DNA of the CDR3: TGCGCCAGCACCCTGCGGGCGGGCCCCGAGGGGGGTGAGCAGTTCTTC. Amino acid sequence: CASTLRAGPEGGEQFF.

This chain links TRBV28 with TRBJ2-7; 9 bases are a match to TRBD1. Germline V lookup: CDR1 MDHEN, CDR2 SYDVKM. Unmatched junction bases numbered 6, after V lost 7 bases and J lost 2 bases. The CDR3 covers 14 residues. CDR3 in amino acids: CASTGTGLTYEQYF. CDR3 nucleotide sequence: TGTGCCAGCACCGGGACAGGGCTAACCTACGAGCAGTACTTC.

The V gene is TRBV30, the J gene TRBJ2-1; 7 positions match TRBD1. In germline, CDR1 is GTSNPN, CDR2 SVGIG (reference sequence). Losses at the gene ends were 1 base for V and 8 bases for J; bases not matched to a gene: 5. This CDR3 comprises 13 residues. The CDR3 is CAWSAYRGHEQFF. The CDR3 DNA follows: TGTGCCTGGAGTGCATACAGGGGCCATGAGCAGTTCTTC.

The V and J genes are TRBV4-3 and TRBJ2-2, with D perhaps given as TRBD1 or TRBD2 (6 bases each). The ends were cut back, 2 bases at V and 7 bases at J, with 14 bases in the middle. The CDR3 runs to 15 residues. CDR1 and CDR2 (germline): LGHNA, YSLEER. In nucleotides, the CDR3 is TGCGCCAGCAGCCAAAGGGGGGACCAGGGCGGGGAGCTGTTTTTT. This translates into CASSQRGDQGGELFF.

Only one count was recorded for this clone. V usage is TRBV7-2 and J usage is TRBJ1-2, with 8 bases matching TRBD1. After removal of 5 bases from V and 4 bases from J, the junction contained 15 bases not matched to a gene. Germline V gene data show CDR1 as SGHTA and CDR2 as FQGNSA. The CDR3 is 17 amino acids. This CDR3 reads CASSPPSGTGVGYGYTF. The CDR3 region has the DNA TGTGCCAGCAGCCCTCCTTCCGGGACAGGTGTGGGCTATGGCTACACCTTC.

This clone was counted once. The genes are TRBV4-3 and TRBJ2-3; a weak D match, TRBD2 (6 bases). The CDR3 is 16 amino acids. Deletions cut 0 bases from V and 1 base from J, with 11 bases between. The germline V gene encodes CDR1 LGHNA and CDR2 YSLEER. The CDR3 region has the DNA TGCGCCAGCAGCCAAGATACGACGGGGGGCACAGATACGCAGTATTTT. It translates to CASSQDTTGGTDTQYF.

Worth noting for this clone: A much more abundant neighbour one base away suggests this may be a read error. The V and J genes are TRBV2 and TRBJ1-2, with D possibly being TRBD1 (6 bases). The V end was cut by 3 bases, the J end by 4 bases, with 12 bases between. Germline CDR1 reads SNHLY; CDR2 reads FYNNEI. The CDR3 spans 14 residues. CDR3 protein: CASSEGGGSYGYTF. As DNA, the CDR3 is TGTGCCAGCAGTGAGGGCGGGGGCAGCTATGGCTACACCTTC.

The rearrangement joins TRBV7-6 to TRBJ2-3, with D possibly being TRBD2 (5 bases). Germline V gene lookup returns CDR1 SGHVS and CDR2 FNYEAQ. The V end was cut by 5 bases, the J end by 6 bases, with 9 bases between. This CDR3 comprises 12 residues. Here the CDR3 DNA reads TGTGCCAGCAGCGGAGGCAGGGATACGCAGTATTTT. Translating gives CASSGGRDTQYF.

The rearrangement links TRBV13 to TRBJ1-5; D may be TRBD1 (5 bases). V lost 0 bases, J lost 0 bases, and 9 bases lay in between. This CDR3 has 16 residues. Germline CDR1 and CDR2: PRHDT and FYEKMQ (reference sequence). The chain's CDR3 is CASSLGPQVSNQPQHF. Written as DNA, the CDR3 is TGTGCCAGCAGCTTAGGGCCACAGGTTAGCAATCAGCCCCAGCATTTT.

This clone was observed a few times. The rearrangement links TRBV19 to TRBJ1-5, with D possibly being TRBD1 (5 bases). V was shortened by 10 bases and J by 9 bases, with 16 bases between the two germline ends. Germline CDR1 and CDR2: LNHDA and SQIVND (reference sequence). This CDR3 contains 12 residues. The CDR3 DNA reads as TGTGCCACCCGGGGGGATCGTGGGCCCCAGCATTTT. Translating it yields CATRGDRGPQHF.

This rearrangement joins TRBV5-4 to TRBJ2-7; D is uncertain. The CDR3 sequence is 15 residues long. Germline values: CDR1 SGHNT, CDR2 YYREEE (reference sequence). V lost 4 bases, J lost 0 bases, and 14 bases lay in between. The CDR3 DNA is TGTGCCAGCAGCCCGCAGTCGATGAGCTCCTACGAGCAGTACTTC. Translating gives CASSPQSMSSYEQYF.

This clone was picked up a small number of times. The chain recombines TRBV6-1 with TRBJ2-5; tentative D call: TRBD2 (5 bases). Germline lookup yields CDR1 MNHNS and CDR2 SASEGT. The CDR3 has 13 residues. V lost 8 bases and J lost 2, with 12 bases in between. CDR3 in DNA: TGTGCCAGCCGAGCTCGGGGACAAGAGACCCAGTACTTC. Translation gives CASRARGQETQYF.

V is TRBV6-1 and J is TRBJ1-5; 9 nucleotides match TRBD1. This CDR3 contains 16 residues. V was pared by 1 base and J by 3 bases, with 4 bases of the junction left unmatched. Germline CDR1 and CDR2: MNHNS and SASEGT. DNA of the CDR3: TGTGCCAGCAGTGAAGACGGACAGGGGCACAATCAGCCCCAGCATTTT. As protein: CASSEDGQGHNQPQHF.

The CDR3 here is CASSRGLAEHEQFF. DNA of the CDR3: TGTGCCAGCAGTAGGGGACTAGCGGAGCATGAGCAGTTCTTC. The chain has TRBV6-1 and TRBJ2-1; 11 bases agree with TRBD2. Germline CDR1 reads MNHNS; CDR2 reads SASEGT. The J segment lost 8 bases and the V segment lost 5 bases, leaving 5 bases of the junction unmatched. The CDR3 contains 14 residues.

CDR3 sequence (DNA): TGTGCCAGTAGCCTACTAGCGGGGGCGAACACCGGGGAGCTGTTTTTT. Protein sequence: CASSLLAGANTGELFF. This chain joins TRBV19 and TRBJ2-2; 11 positions agree with TRBD2. The CDR3 extends over 16 amino acids. CDR1 and CDR2 (germline): LNHDA, SQIVND (reference sequence). J was trimmed by 0 bases and V by 6 bases; bases with no gene match: 3.

The chain has TRBV5-1 and TRBJ1-4; TRBD1 aligns across 9 bases. CDR3 length equals 14 residues. V trimming: 4 bases; J trimming: 5 bases; junction bases outside the gene matches: 3. The V gene's germline CDR1 is SGHRS and CDR2 YFSETQ. CDR3 protein: CASSPGTGNEKLFF. The CDR3 bases are TGCGCCAGCAGCCCGGGGACAGGGAATGAAAAACTGTTTTTT. Using reference TRBV5-1 and TRBJ1-4 for the parts outside the CDR3, the full variable domain is KAGVTQTPRYLIKTRGQQVTLSCSPISGHRSVSWYQQTPGQGLQFLFEYFSETQRNKGNFPGRFSGRQFSNSRSEMNVSTLELGDSALYLCASSPGTGNEKLFFGSGTQLSVL.

This clone was detected only a few times. The rearrangement joins TRBV6-4 to TRBJ1-4; 7 bases agree with TRBD1. The CDR3 runs to 16 residues. CDR1 MRHNA and CDR2 SNTAGT come from the germline V gene. V was clipped by 5 bases and J by 3 bases; unmatched bases: 9. CDR3 nucleotide sequence: TGTGCCAGCAGTCTTTACCAGGGGGGCCCTAATGAAAAACTGTTTTTT. This sequence encodes CASSLYQGGPNEKLFF.

The chain has TRBV4-1 and TRBJ2-3, with 9 bases fitting TRBD2. Germline values: CDR1 MGHRA, CDR2 YSYEKL. The J segment lost 2 bases and the V segment lost 4 bases, leaving 7 bases of the junction unmatched. The CDR3 runs to 16 residues. CDR3 DNA sequence: TGCGCCAGCAGCCCCCTAGCGGGACCGTACACAGATACGCAGTATTTT. Translation gives CASSPLAGPYTDTQYF.

The chain combines TRBV28 with TRBJ1-3; TRBD1 agrees at 8 bases. There are 19 residues in the CDR3. V was pared by 1 base and J by 0 bases, with 11 bases of the junction left unmatched. Per the germline V gene, CDR1 is MDHEN and CDR2 is SYDVKM. CDR3 sequence: CASSLLSLGGQGSGNTIYF. CDR3 sequence (DNA): TGTGCCAGCAGTTTATTAAGTTTAGGCGGACAGGGCTCTGGAAACACCATATATTTT. The full variable domain, in which reference TRBV28 and TRBJ1-3 provide the parts outside the CDR3, is DVKVTQSSRYLVKRTGEKVFLECVQDMDHENMFWYRQDPGLGLRLIYFSYDVKMKEKGDIPEGYSVSREKKERFSLILESASTNQTSMYLCASSLLSLGGQGSGNTIYFGEGSWLTVV.